These T cell receptor beta chains were read from a single sample in a study of blood T cells in healthy people across ages. TCRdb called the 5' RACE reads again in MiXCR, with one record for every CDR3 protein. The table has about 1.5 million distinct CDR3 sequences, 35% to 45% seen once; the top ten hold about 4.1%. Sequenced input: blood. These receptors originate from a woman younger than 30 in good health. Both conserved end residues are part of each CDR3. Only part of the rows carry a size: once, few, many, or a class if the clone is expanded.

j_gene: TRBJ1-1
v_gene: TRBV14
abundance: NA
CDR3aa: CASSQGLYTEAFF

j_gene: TRBJ2-7
v_gene: TRBV30
abundance: NA
CDR3aa: CAWKRGRYEQYF

j_gene: TRBJ2-1
v_gene: TRBV7-2
abundance: NA
CDR3aa: CASSLAEGTKQFF

j_gene: TRBJ1-3
v_gene: TRBV27
abundance: NA
CDR3aa: CASSIHRGPRSFSGNTIYF

j_gene: TRBJ2-3
v_gene: TRBV7-9
abundance: once
CDR3aa: CASSPVAGGPPDTQYF

j_gene: TRBJ2-7
v_gene: TRBV29-1
abundance: many
CDR3aa: CSGGFWSYEQYF

j_gene: TRBJ2-7
v_gene: TRBV10-3
abundance: NA
CDR3aa: CATSTGGFDEQYF

j_gene: TRBJ2-7
v_gene: TRBV11-2
abundance: NA
CDR3aa: CASSRTGARSYEQYF

j_gene: TRBJ2-3
v_gene: TRBV6-4
abundance: NA
CDR3aa: CASSDSSGPTDTQYF

j_gene: NA
v_gene: TRBV7-9
abundance: NA
CDR3aa: CASSLGKGQPVYEQYF

j_gene: TRBJ2-3
v_gene: TRBV29-1
abundance: NA
CDR3aa: CSVPWPDTQYF

j_gene: TRBJ2-1
v_gene: TRBV11-1
abundance: many
CDR3aa: CASSWAGYNEQFF

j_gene: TRBJ1-5
v_gene: TRBV10-2
abundance: few
CDR3aa: CASSGDRVGQPQHF

j_gene: TRBJ1-1
v_gene: TRBV6-5
abundance: NA
CDR3aa: CASSYRDDTEAFF

j_gene: TRBJ2-1
v_gene: TRBV2
abundance: NA
CDR3aa: CASSAALAGSNEQFF

j_gene: NA
v_gene: TRBV4-3
abundance: NA
CDR3aa: CASSPTSGGAGEQYF

j_gene: TRBJ1-6
v_gene: TRBV10-3
abundance: NA
CDR3aa: CAIGGLVEAPHF

j_gene: TRBJ2-1
v_gene: TRBV10-3
abundance: NA
CDR3aa: CAISETQGLAGWDEQFF

j_gene: TRBJ1-1
v_gene: TRBV12-3/TRBV12-4
abundance: NA
CDR3aa: CASNHRGRTEAFF

j_gene: TRBJ2-2
v_gene: TRBV5-1
abundance: few
CDR3aa: CASSLLSGSNTGELFF

j_gene: TRBJ2-7
v_gene: TRBV5-1
abundance: NA
CDR3aa: CASSLGRLAGGTTYEQYF

j_gene: NA
v_gene: TRBV3-1
abundance: NA
CDR3aa: CASSQAPGTVYEQYF

j_gene: TRBJ1-2
v_gene: TRBV5-6
abundance: NA
CDR3aa: CASSSTGGVDYGYTF

j_gene: TRBJ2-5
v_gene: TRBV10-3
abundance: NA
CDR3aa: CAIGSGDGRIQETQYF

j_gene: TRBJ1-2
v_gene: TRBV5-1
abundance: NA
CDR3aa: CASSLDRNYGCTF

j_gene: TRBJ1-2
v_gene: TRBV12-3/TRBV12-4
abundance: few
CDR3aa: CASSYLQGVGGYGYTF

j_gene: TRBJ1-2
v_gene: TRBV20-1
abundance: NA
CDR3aa: CSTRDLTGVNYGYTF

j_gene: TRBJ1-2
v_gene: TRBV29-1
abundance: few
CDR3aa: CSVFTGGGVYGYTF

j_gene: TRBJ1-1
v_gene: TRBV20-1
abundance: NA
CDR3aa: CSGRGSREAFF

j_gene: TRBJ2-1
v_gene: TRBV20-1
abundance: NA
CDR3aa: CSAPARGGPKRSSYNEQFF

j_gene: TRBJ1-2
v_gene: TRBV6-5
abundance: NA
CDR3aa: CASSYSGQGGVGYTF

j_gene: TRBJ1-1
v_gene: TRBV6-5
abundance: NA
CDR3aa: CASSFAWVSMNTEAFF

j_gene: TRBJ2-5
v_gene: TRBV19
abundance: NA
CDR3aa: CASSPQSWNEQYF

j_gene: TRBJ1-5
v_gene: TRBV20-1
abundance: NA
CDR3aa: CSTRVQGGSNQPQHF

j_gene: TRBJ2-7
v_gene: TRBV20-1
abundance: NA
CDR3aa: CSATTGGPYEQYF

j_gene: TRBJ2-1
v_gene: TRBV9
abundance: NA
CDR3aa: CASSPKLAKEQFF

j_gene: TRBJ1-2
v_gene: TRBV2
abundance: NA
CDR3aa: CASDGGGFVGYTF

j_gene: TRBJ1-1
v_gene: TRBV5-1
abundance: NA
CDR3aa: CASSLAEGLGVFF

j_gene: TRBJ2-2
v_gene: TRBV7-2
abundance: NA
CDR3aa: CASSLSLAVDTGELFF

j_gene: TRBJ2-1
v_gene: TRBV10-3
abundance: NA
CDR3aa: CAIMDGTRDNEQFF

j_gene: TRBJ1-4
v_gene: TRBV4-2
abundance: NA
CDR3aa: CASSQNLKDPTRGLFF

j_gene: TRBJ2-5
v_gene: TRBV20-1
abundance: few
CDR3aa: CSARSGVEETQYF

j_gene: TRBJ2-5
v_gene: TRBV7-2
abundance: NA
CDR3aa: CASSLVASGGETQYF

j_gene: TRBJ2-2
v_gene: TRBV6-5
abundance: NA
CDR3aa: CASSDDGNTGELFF

j_gene: TRBJ2-2
v_gene: TRBV29-1
abundance: few
CDR3aa: CSVRRGANTGELFF

j_gene: TRBJ1-5
v_gene: TRBV6-1
abundance: NA
CDR3aa: CASSEGTGGNQPQHF

j_gene: NA
v_gene: TRBV12-3/TRBV12-4
abundance: NA
CDR3aa: CATGEGSSYNEQYF

j_gene: TRBJ1-1
v_gene: TRBV27
abundance: many
CDR3aa: CASKTGGTEAFF

j_gene: TRBJ2-1
v_gene: TRBV5-1
abundance: many
CDR3aa: CASSLVGLGSYNEQFF

j_gene: NA
v_gene: TRBV5-1
abundance: NA
CDR3aa: CASSLATNNEQYF

j_gene: NA
v_gene: TRBV20-1
abundance: NA
CDR3aa: CSARPTGGETQYF

j_gene: TRBJ1-1
v_gene: TRBV27
abundance: NA
CDR3aa: CASSPYAGNTEAFF

j_gene: TRBJ2-7
v_gene: TRBV10-3
abundance: NA
CDR3aa: CAIKKREHYEQYF

j_gene: TRBJ1-5
v_gene: TRBV7-2
abundance: NA
CDR3aa: CASSFQQAGQPQHF

j_gene: TRBJ2-7
v_gene: TRBV30
abundance: few
CDR3aa: CAWSPGNSYEQYF

j_gene: TRBJ2-1
v_gene: TRBV7-2
abundance: NA
CDR3aa: CASSIRGTGSYNEQFF